This T cell receptor beta chain was identified in a study of cytomegalovirus exposure and HLA in healthy donors. Findings of the study overall: The authors listed 164 TCR beta chains as cytomegalovirus-associated.

Both 60 Vbeta primers and 13 Jbeta primers went into the PCR. The repertoire was sequenced with immunoSEQ multiplex PCR; TCRdb's copy has only in-frame clones and lacks some. The profile covers fewer than 200,000 clones, with around 72% appearing a single time and 1.4% to 1.5% taken by the ten largest. This clone appeared a few times. The antigen is not known. From germline, CDR1 is SGHNT and CDR2 YYREEE (reference sequence). CDR3 size: 15 residues. V was clipped by 4 bases and J by 6 bases; unmatched bases: 10. The genes are TRBV5-4 and TRBJ1-2; 9 bases match TRBD1. Sequencing was done on a sample of PBMCs. The source is a man aged 50 to 60 in good health and CMV-seronegative. This CDR3 is CASSGRDRELHGYTF. DNA for the CDR3: TGTGCCAGCAGCGGGAGGGACAGGGAGTTACATGGCTACACCTTC.